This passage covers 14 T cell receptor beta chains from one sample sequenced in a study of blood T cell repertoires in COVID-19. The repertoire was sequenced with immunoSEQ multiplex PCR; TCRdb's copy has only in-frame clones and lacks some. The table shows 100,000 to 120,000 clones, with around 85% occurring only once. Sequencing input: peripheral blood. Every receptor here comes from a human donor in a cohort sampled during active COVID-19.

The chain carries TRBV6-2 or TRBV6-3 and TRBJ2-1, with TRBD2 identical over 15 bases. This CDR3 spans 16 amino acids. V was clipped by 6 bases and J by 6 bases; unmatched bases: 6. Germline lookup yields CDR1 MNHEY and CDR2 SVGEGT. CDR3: CASSPGLAGGRNEQFF. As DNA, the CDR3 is TGTGCCAGCAGCCCAGGACTAGCGGGGGGGCGCAATGAGCAGTTCTTC.

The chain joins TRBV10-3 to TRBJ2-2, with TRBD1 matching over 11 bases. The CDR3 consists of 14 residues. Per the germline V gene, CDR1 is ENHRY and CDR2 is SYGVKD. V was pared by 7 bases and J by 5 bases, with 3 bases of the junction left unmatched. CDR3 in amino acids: CAITGTGGTGELFF. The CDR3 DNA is TGTGCCATCACGGGGACAGGGGGGACCGGGGAGCTGTTTTTT.

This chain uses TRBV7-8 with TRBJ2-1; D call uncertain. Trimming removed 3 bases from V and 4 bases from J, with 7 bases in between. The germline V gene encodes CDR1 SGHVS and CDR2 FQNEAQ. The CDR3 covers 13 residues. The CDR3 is CASSFYVYNEQFF. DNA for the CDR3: TGTGCCAGCAGCTTCTACGTTTACAATGAGCAGTTCTTC.

As DNA, the CDR3 is TGTGCCAGCAGTTTATTAGGGGACAGTGTCGGAGAGACCCAGTACTTC. Translation gives CASSLLGDSVGETQYF. This chain connects TRBV28 to TRBJ2-5; 7 positions agree with TRBD1. Germline CDR1 reads MDHEN; CDR2 reads SYDVKM. CDR3 length equals 16 residues. The J segment lost 4 bases and the V segment lost 1 base, leaving 9 bases of the junction unmatched.

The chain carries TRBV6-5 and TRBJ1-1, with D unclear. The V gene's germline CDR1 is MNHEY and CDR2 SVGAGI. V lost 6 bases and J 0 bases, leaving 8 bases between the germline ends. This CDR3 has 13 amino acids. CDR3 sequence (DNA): TGTGCCAGCAGGAGGATGCTGAACACTGAAGCTTTCTTT. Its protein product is CASRRMLNTEAFF.

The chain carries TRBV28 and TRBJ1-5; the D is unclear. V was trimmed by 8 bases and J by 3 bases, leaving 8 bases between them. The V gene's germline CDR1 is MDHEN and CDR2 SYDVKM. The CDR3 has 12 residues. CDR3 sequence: CASLRFNQPQHF. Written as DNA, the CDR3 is TGTGCCAGCTTACGGTTCAATCAGCCCCAGCATTTT.

In DNA form, the CDR3 reads TGCAGCGCTGAGAGGGGCGGACAGTATGGCTACACCTTC. Its translation is CSAERGGQYGYTF. The chain combines TRBV29-1 with TRBJ1-2, with D possibly TRBD1 on 6 matching bases. The CDR3 runs to 13 residues. V was clipped by 7 bases and J by 5 bases, with 17 bases between them. Germline V gene lookup returns CDR1 SQVTM and CDR2 ANQGSEA.

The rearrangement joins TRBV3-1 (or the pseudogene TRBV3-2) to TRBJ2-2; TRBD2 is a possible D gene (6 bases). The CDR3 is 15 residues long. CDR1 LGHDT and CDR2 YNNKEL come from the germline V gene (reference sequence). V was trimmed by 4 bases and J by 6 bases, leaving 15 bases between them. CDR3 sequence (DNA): TGTGCCAGCAGCCCGGAGGGGTCAAACCCCGGGGAGCTGTTTTTT. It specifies CASSPEGSNPGELFF.

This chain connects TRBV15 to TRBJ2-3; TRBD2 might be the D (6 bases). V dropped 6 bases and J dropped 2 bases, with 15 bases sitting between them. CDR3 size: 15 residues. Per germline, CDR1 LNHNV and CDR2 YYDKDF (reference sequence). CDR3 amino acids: CATSNRDLSTDTQYF. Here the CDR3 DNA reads TGTGCCACCAGTAACCGGGACTTATCCACAGATACGCAGTATTTT.

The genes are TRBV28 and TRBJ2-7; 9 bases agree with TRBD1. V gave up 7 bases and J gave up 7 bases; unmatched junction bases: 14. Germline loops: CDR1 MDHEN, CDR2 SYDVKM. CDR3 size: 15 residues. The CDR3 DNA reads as TGTGCCAGCATCGCCCCGGGACAGGGCCGCTCGGAGCAGTACTTC. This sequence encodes CASIAPGQGRSEQYF.

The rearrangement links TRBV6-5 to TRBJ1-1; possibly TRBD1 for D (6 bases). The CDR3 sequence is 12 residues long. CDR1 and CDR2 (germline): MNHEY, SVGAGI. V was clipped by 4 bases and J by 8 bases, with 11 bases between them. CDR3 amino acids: CASSWGQEEAFF. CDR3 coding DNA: TGTGCCAGCAGTTGGGGGCAGGAAGAAGCTTTCTTT.

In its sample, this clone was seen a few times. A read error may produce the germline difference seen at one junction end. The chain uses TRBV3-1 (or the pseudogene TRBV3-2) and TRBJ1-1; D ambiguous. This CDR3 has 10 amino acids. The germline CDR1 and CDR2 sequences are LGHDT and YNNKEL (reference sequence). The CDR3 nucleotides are TGTGCCAGCAGCCAAGACGTCTACGCTTTT. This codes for CASSQDVYAF.

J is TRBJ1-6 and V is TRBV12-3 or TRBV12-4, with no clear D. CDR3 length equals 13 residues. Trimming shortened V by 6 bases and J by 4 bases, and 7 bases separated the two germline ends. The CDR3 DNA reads TGTGCCAGCAGGGTGCAGTATAATTCACCCCTCCACTTT. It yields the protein CASRVQYNSPLHF.

The CDR3 protein is CASSPWTGLPNSPLHF. CDR3 bases: TGTGCCAGCAGCCCCTGGACAGGGCTGCCTAATTCACCCCTCCACTTT. This chain links TRBV9 with TRBJ1-6, with 8 bases aligning to TRBD1. This CDR3 region has 16 residues. The V gene end was trimmed by 4 bases and the J gene end by 6 bases; junction bases not matched to a gene: 9. CDR1 is SGDLS and CDR2 is YYNGEE in the germline V gene.